The clone carrying this T cell receptor (beta chain) was recorded many times. Its antigen is currently unknown. This entry belongs to a study of T cells after yellow fever vaccination. Regarding the study as a whole: The CD4 compartment and the CD8 compartment contained a small share of clonotypes in common. Bulk-population clonotypes that are abundant could appear as contaminants in FACS-sorted repertoires.

One entry per CDR3 protein, called by TCRdb with MiXCR from the 5' RACE reads. The data show tens of thousands of distinct CDR3 sequences, approximately 7% seen once. Germline V gives CDR1 SGHDT, CDR2 YYEEEE. V gave up 0 bases and J gave up 7 bases, with 8 bases separating them. The CDR3 has 13 amino acids. The TCR originated in a man between 18 and 35 years old who received the YFV17D yellow fever vaccine. The chain links TRBV5-6 to TRBJ2-1; D is uncertain. The sequenced sample was CD8+ T cells sorted from PBMCs, obtained approximately 40 days after the first yellow fever vaccination. For the CDR3, the DNA is TGTGCCAGCAGCTTGGGGGTTATGAATGAGCAGTTCTTC. It specifies CASSLGVMNEQFF.